This TCR beta chain was identified during a study of shared clonotypes between healthy human individuals. The study's findings and limits: Generation probability values for non-shared clonotypes were lower than those for clonotypes shared by all four donors. Naive subsets usually exceeded memory subsets in estimated richness.

On this clone itself: What it recognizes is unknown.

Sequencing was performed with immunoSEQ multiplex PCR; in TCRdb, only in-frame clones are kept and a portion is missing. The sample consists of around 1.4 million clones, 97% to 99% of them appearing once. The CDR3 extends over 14 amino acids. Germline V gene data show CDR1 as SGHAT and CDR2 as FQNNGV. Trimming removed 0 bases at V and 8 bases at J, with 13 bases between. Researchers partitioned CD4+ cells into CD45RA+ naive and CD45RA-negative memory subsets. Sequenced sample: naive CD4+ T cells sorted from blood. Subset denoted: CD45RA+ positively selected. This chain links TRBV11-2 with TRBJ1-2; no definite D call. The clonotype comes from a man between 25 and 39 years old in good health. DNA for the CDR3: TGTGCCAGCAGCTTAGAAGGCCTTTTGGGCGGCTACACCTTC. It codes for CASSLEGLLGGYTF.